These T cell receptor beta chains were read from a single sample in a study of T cell responses to AZD1222 COVID-19 vaccine. Measured with immunoSEQ multiplex PCR; TCRdb has only the in-frame clones, and not every one. This table has around 100,000 clones, 87% appearing once. This specimen was peripheral blood, taken on day 0 of MenACWY control vaccination. All receptors come from an adult in good health. Each CDR3 is given with its conserved first and last residue. D genes are given only for firm matches. Size is omitted from some rows. Given values are once, few, many or a class for expanded clones.

>-|TRBD1|TRBJ1-2|TRBV5-5
CASSQGQGHLAYGYTF
TGTGCCAGCAGCCAGGGACAGGGGCATTTGGCCTATGGCTACACCTTC
>-|-|TRBJ2-7|TRBV13
CASSVSGTGNEQYF
TGTGCCAGCAGCGTTAGCGGGACAGGGAACGAGCAGTACTTC
>once|-|TRBJ1-4|TRBV2
CASKRDINEKLFF
TGTGCCAGCAAACGGGACATAAATGAAAAACTGTTTTTT
>-|-|TRBJ2-6|TRBV27
CASSSATRSGANVLTF
TGTGCCAGCAGTTCAGCAACTCGCTCTGGGGCCAACGTCCTGACTTTC
>-|-|TRBJ2-7|TRBV18
CASSPPGLYLYEQYF
TGTGCCAGCTCACCCCCCGGGCTATACCTCTACGAGCAGTACTTC
>-|TRBD1|TRBJ1-1|TRBV7-9
CASSRTGGMSTEAFF
TGTGCCAGCAGCAGGACAGGGGGCATGAGCACTGAAGCTTTCTTT
>-|TRBD2|TRBJ2-1|TRBV28
CASIRAGDGYNEQFF
TGTGCCAGCATACGAGCGGGAGATGGCTACAATGAGCAGTTCTTC
>-|TRBD1|TRBJ1-1|TRBV5-1
CASSVGRGLMTEAFF
TGCGCCAGCAGTGTAGGCAGGGGGCTTATGACTGAAGCTTTCTTT
>-|TRBD1|TRBJ1-1|TRBV29-1
CSVAGQSTEAFF
TGCAGCGTTGCGGGACAGTCGACTGAAGCTTTCTTT
>-|-|TRBJ1-4|TRBV5-8
CASSRYHEKLFF
TGTGCCAGCAGCCGGTATCATGAAAAACTGTTTTTT
>-|-|TRBJ2-7|TRBV5-1
CASSLAGTTYEQYF
TGCGCCAGCAGCTTGGCCGGCACTACCTACGAGCAGTACTTC
>-|-|TRBJ1-1|TRBV29-1
CSVGNRQTTEAFF
TGCAGCGTTGGTAACAGACAAACCACTGAAGCTTTCTTT
>-|-|TRBJ1-5|TRBV28
CASSFHSGNQPQHF
TGTGCCAGCAGTTTCCATAGTGGTAATCAGCCCCAGCATTTT
>-|-|TRBJ1-5|TRBV28
CASRGATYSNQPQHF
TGTGCCAGCCGGGGGGCAACATATAGCAATCAGCCCCAGCATTTT
>-|-|TRBJ1-1|TRBV19
CASSGDSLTEAFF
TGTGCCAGTAGTGGAGACAGCCTGACTGAAGCTTTCTTT
>-|TRBD1|TRBJ1-1|TRBV7-9
CASSFQGAGTEAFF
TGTGCCAGCAGCTTTCAGGGGGCGGGCACTGAAGCTTTCTTT
>-|-|TRBJ1-2|TRBV19
CASRTGVNPYGYTF
TGTGCCAGTAGGACAGGCGTTAACCCCTATGGCTACACCTTC
>-|-|TRBJ2-5|TRBV5-1
CASSLVPGEQETQYF
TGCGCCAGCAGCTTGGTTCCAGGGGAACAAGAGACCCAGTACTTC